This TCR beta chain comes out of a study of blood T cell repertoires in COVID-19. On the study more broadly: Nucleic acid was either cDNA or gDNA, and it came from T cells, B-cell-depleted T cells, or PBMCs.

Assay: immunoSEQ multiplex PCR; the TCRdb copy retains only in-frame clones and omits some. This sample yields 63,000 or so clones, of which roughly 82% are seen a single time; roughly two fifths belongs to the top ten. The CDR3 consists of 15 residues. V was cut by 1 base and J by 5 bases, with 15 bases left in between. Per the germline V gene, CDR1 is MNHEY and CDR2 is SMNVEV (reference sequence). The sequence derives from a human donor in a cohort sampled during active COVID-19. This chain uses TRBV27 with TRBJ2-7, with D possibly being TRBD1 (6 bases). The material sequenced was peripheral blood. Here the CDR3 DNA reads TGTGCCAGCAGTTTATACCAGGGGTCCCTTCACGAGCAGTACTTC. This encodes CASSLYQGSLHEQYF.